This entry is about one T cell receptor beta chain. These data originate in a study of Ad26.COV2.S vaccination and SARS-CoV-2 variants. Assay: immunoSEQ multiplex PCR; the TCRdb copy retains only in-frame clones and omits some. There are more than 300,000 clones in the sample; approximately 86% occur only once, and approximately 2% lies in the top ten. Treatment of the sample: approximately 18 received Ad26.COV2.S at low or high dose, single or two shots; about 5 received placebo; per-sample allocation not given. Specimens were obtained on day 63 following the first vaccine or placebo injection. CDR3 size: 13 residues. After removal of 5 bases from V and 4 bases from J, the junction contained 5 bases not matched to a gene. CDR1 is SQVTM, CDR2 ANQGSEA, per germline.

The source of this sequence is a person aged 18-65 years who received the Ad26.COV2.S COVID-19 vaccine or a placebo. The material was peripheral blood, obtained in a trial of Ad26.COV2.S vaccine versus placebo. This chain joins TRBV29-1 and TRBJ2-1; 7 positions agree with TRBD2. The CDR3 loop is CSVWGSGYNEQFF. CDR3 sequence (DNA): TGCAGCGTTTGGGGTAGCGGGTACAATGAGCAGTTCTTC.